One and the same sample provided the 3 T cell receptor beta chains below, sequenced in a study of T-cell memory formation after mild COVID-19. One entry per CDR3 protein results from TCRdb running MiXCR on the 5' RACE reads. This sample has about 240,000 distinct CDR3 sequences, with 9.4% found just once. Specimen: PBMCs or a T cell subset sorted from them (not recorded which). Receptor source: a man younger than 35 who had mild COVID-19 (a few samples of this study predate the infection). Cell type and time point are not known.

The chain uses TRBV20-1 and TRBJ2-7; D gene unclear. Between the trimmed V and J ends, which lost 6 bases and 6 bases, there was a span of 21 bases. CDR1 DFQATT and CDR2 SNEGSKA come from the germline V gene (reference sequence). CDR3 length: 14 residues. This CDR3 is CSATPVALVTEQYF. The CDR3 DNA reads TGCAGTGCCACCCCCGTCGCCCTCGTCACCGAGCAGTACTTC.

The rearrangement uses TRBV7-3 and TRBJ2-4, with D maybe TRBD1 (6 bases). The V end was cut by 2 bases, the J end by 9 bases, with 14 bases between. Germline V gives CDR1 SGHTA, CDR2 FQGTGA. This CDR3 is built from 14 residues. CDR3 protein: CASSLETGVGIQYF. DNA of the CDR3: TGTGCCAGCAGCTTAGAGACAGGTGTTGGCATTCAGTACTTC.

This clonotype was seen at least ten times. At one of its ends the junction is not consistent with the germline gene, which may arise from a read error. The rearrangement joins TRBV4-1 to TRBJ1-5, with a weak D call TRBD1 (6 bases). This CDR3 has 12 amino acids. In germline, CDR1 is MGHRA, CDR2 YSYEKL. The CDR3 here is CASSQGRQPQHF. CDR3 DNA: TGTGCCAGCAGCCAGGGGCGCCAGCCCCAGCATTTT.